The 23 T cell receptor beta chains below all came from one sample that was sequenced in a study of graft-versus-host responses after intestinal transplantation. Measured with immunoSEQ multiplex PCR; TCRdb has only the in-frame clones, and not every one. The table includes 65,000 to 100,000 clones, 80% to 95% detected once. Their recognized antigens are unknown. This specimen was unstimulated CD8+ T cells sorted from spleen or lymph node cells, taken before transplant. These receptors were collected from a human donor who was the organ donor for an intestinal transplant.

The chain has TRBV4-1 and TRBJ2-3, with 10 bases fitting TRBD2. This CDR3 comprises 17 residues. Unmatched junction bases numbered 7, after V lost 1 base and J lost 3 bases. Germline V gives CDR1 MGHRA, CDR2 YSYEKL. The CDR3 DNA is TGCGCCAGCAGCCAAGCGCCTAGCGGGGGAGGTACAGATACGCAGTATTTT. Translating it yields CASSQAPSGGGTDTQYF.

The chain links TRBV5-4 to TRBJ2-5; 8 bases align to TRBD1. V shed 4 bases and J 11 bases; nucleotides not matched to a gene: 10. The CDR3 has 13 amino acids. Germline V gene lookup returns CDR1 SGHNT and CDR2 YYREEE (reference sequence). CDR3 region: CASSVDRVGEQYF. The CDR3 DNA sequence: TGTGCCAGCAGCGTGGACAGGGTAGGGGAGCAGTACTTC.

The chain couples TRBV2 to TRBJ1-4; 7 bases match TRBD1. From germline, CDR1 is SNHLY and CDR2 FYNNEI. This CDR3 spans 15 amino acids. The V and J ends lost 6 bases and 7 bases, in that order; junction bases with no gene match: 11. CDR3 sequence reads: CASREPRGPPEKLFF. The CDR3 DNA reads as TGTGCCAGCAGGGAACCAAGGGGGCCCCCTGAAAAACTGTTTTTT.

This chain links TRBV2 with TRBJ1-5; possible D gene TRBD1, 5 bases. Looked up from germline, CDR1 is SNHLY and CDR2 is FYNNEI. This CDR3 is built from 15 residues. V lost 2 bases, J lost 7 bases, and 15 bases lay in between. The CDR3 reads CASSESRGGVQPQHF. As DNA, the CDR3 is TGTGCCAGCAGTGAATCACGCGGGGGGGTCCAGCCCCAGCATTTT.

This clone appeared a few times. The chain uses TRBV19 and TRBJ1-3, with D unclear. The CDR3 is 14 amino acids. Germline V lookup: CDR1 LNHDA, CDR2 SQIVND (reference sequence). Trimming cost V 7 bases and J 2 bases, with 12 bases left between them. CDR3 sequence: CASTIGVPGNTIYF. For the CDR3, the DNA is TGTGCCAGTACTATCGGGGTTCCTGGAAACACCATATATTTT. Supplemented by reference TRBV19 and TRBJ1-3, the full variable domain reads DGGITQSPKYLFRKEGQNVTLSCEQNLNHDAMYWYRQDPGQGLRLIYYSQIVNDFQKGDIAEGYSVSREKKESFPLTVTSAQKNPTAFYLCASTIGVPGNTIYFGEGSWLTVV.

The J gene is TRBJ2-3, the V gene TRBV4-1; the D is unclear. V shed 1 base and J shed 4 bases, with 6 bases lying between them. Germline CDR1 MGHRA, CDR2 YSYEKL. This CDR3 spans 13 amino acids. Here the CDR3 reads CASSQVRADTQYF. The CDR3 coding sequence is TGCGCCAGCAGCCAAGTTCGGGCAGATACGCAGTATTTT.

The V and J genes are TRBV6-6 and TRBJ2-7; 12 bases map to TRBD2. V was pared by 4 bases and J by 1 base, with 5 bases of the junction left unmatched. Germline CDR1 MNHNY, CDR2 SVGAGI (reference sequence). The CDR3 sequence is 16 residues long. The CDR3 coding sequence is TGTGCCAGCAGTTCCCTACTAGCGGGGGGTTCCTACGAGCAGTACTTC. It is translated as CASSSLLAGGSYEQYF.

The chain is built from TRBV28 and TRBJ1-1; perhaps TRBD1 as D (5 bases). The V end was cut by 6 bases, the J end by 7 bases, with 15 bases between. The CDR3 covers 13 residues. Germline CDR1 and CDR2: MDHEN and SYDVKM. The CDR3 protein is CASRLPDSLEAFF. Written as DNA, the CDR3 is TGTGCCAGCAGGCTCCCAGACAGTCTTGAAGCTTTCTTT.

The V call is TRBV7-8, the J call TRBJ1-2, with D possibly matching TRBD1 (5 bases). V was cut by 2 bases and J by 4 bases, with 23 bases left in between. Germline V CDR1 and CDR2: SGHVS, FQNEAQ. The CDR3 extends over 18 amino acids. CDR3 loop: CASSLYHPPGESIYGYTF. The CDR3 nucleotides are TGTGCCAGCAGCTTATACCACCCTCCGGGGGAATCCATCTATGGCTACACCTTC.

The rearrangement uses TRBV6-1 and TRBJ2-4; the D is unclear. The CDR3 contains 15 residues. Trimming shortened V by 2 bases and J by 7 bases, and 15 bases separated the two germline ends. Germline V gene lookup returns CDR1 MNHNS and CDR2 SASEGT. The CDR3 loop reads CASSEFSEYGNIQYF. The DNA for the CDR3 is TGTGCCAGCAGTGAATTTTCGGAGTACGGGAACATTCAGTACTTC.

The chain employs TRBV15 and TRBJ2-7; possible D gene TRBD2, 6 bases. V was trimmed by 1 base and J by 4 bases, leaving 8 bases between them. The length of the CDR3 is 13 residues. The germline V gene encodes CDR1 LNHNV and CDR2 YYDKDF (reference sequence). The CDR3 nucleotides read TGTGCCACCAGCAGAGCGGGGGAATACGAGCAGTACTTC. Protein product: CATSRAGEYEQYF.

The CDR3 DNA is TGTGCCAGCAGCCATTCACTAGGGCGCACAGATACGCAGTATTTT. Amino acid sequence: CASSHSLGRTDTQYF. J is TRBJ2-3 and V is TRBV5-6; a weak D match, TRBD2 (5 bases). Trimming removed 4 bases from V and 1 base from J, with 13 bases in between. This CDR3 comprises 15 residues. Germline V lookup: CDR1 SGHDT, CDR2 YYEEEE.

The chain is built from TRBV9 and TRBJ1-3, with 7 bases matching TRBD1. Germline V gene sequence: CDR1 SGDLS, CDR2 YYNGEE. The V segment lost 3 bases and the J segment 4 bases; nucleotides outside the gene matches: 4. CDR3 size: 14 residues. This CDR3 reads CASSATGAGNTIYF. DNA of the CDR3: TGTGCCAGCAGCGCCACAGGGGCCGGAAACACCATATATTTT.

This sequence joins TRBV9 and TRBJ2-1; TRBD2 might be the D (5 bases). Trimming left V 0 bases short and J 4 bases short, with 8 bases between. The CDR3 runs to 14 residues. CDR1 is SGDLS and CDR2 is YYNGEE in the germline V gene. The CDR3 reads CASSVGDYYNEQFF. CDR3 nucleotide sequence: TGTGCCAGCAGCGTAGGCGACTATTACAATGAGCAGTTCTTC. Complete variable domain (other parts from reference TRBV9 and TRBJ2-1): DSGVTQTPKHLITATGQRVTLRCSPRSGDLSVYWYQQSLDQGLQFLIQYYNGEERAKGNILERFSAQQFPDLHSELNLSSLELGDSALYFCASSVGDYYNEQFFGPGTRLTVL.

J is TRBJ2-6 and V is TRBV11-2, with 10 bases that match TRBD1. This CDR3 comprises 16 residues. Germline CDR1 SGHAT, CDR2 FQNNGV. The V and J ends lost 8 bases and 3 bases, in that order; junction bases with no gene match: 7. CDR3 protein: CASLGDRGFGANVLTF. As DNA, the CDR3 is TGTGCCAGCTTGGGGGACAGGGGATTTGGGGCCAACGTCCTGACTTTC.

This chain uses TRBV19 with TRBJ2-7; 8 nucleotides line up with TRBD2. The CDR3 length is 14 residues. V was pared by 6 bases and J by 4 bases, with 8 bases of the junction left unmatched. Germline V CDR1 and CDR2: LNHDA, SQIVND (reference sequence). This chain's CDR3 is CASSPGLEMYEQYF. The CDR3 bases are TGTGCCAGTAGCCCGGGACTAGAAATGTACGAGCAGTACTTC. Together with reference TRBV19 and TRBJ2-7, the CDR3 gives the full variable domain: DGGITQSPKYLFRKEGQNVTLSCEQNLNHDAMYWYRQDPGQGLRLIYYSQIVNDFQKGDIAEGYSVSREKKESFPLTVTSAQKNPTAFYLCASSPGLEMYEQYFGPGTRLTVT.

The chain uses TRBV27 and TRBJ1-2; 10 bases align to TRBD1. V trimming: 7 bases; J trimming: 6 bases; junction bases outside the gene matches: 5. Germline lookup yields CDR1 MNHEY and CDR2 SMNVEV (reference sequence). The CDR3 runs 13 residues. The CDR3, as DNA: TGTGCCAGCACCCTGGGACAGGGGCATGGCTACACCTTC. Translated: CASTLGQGHGYTF.

The V gene is TRBV4-3, the J gene TRBJ1-1; 11 bases match TRBD1. CDR3 size: 16 residues. Unmatched junction bases numbered 6, after V lost 4 bases and J lost 2 bases. The germline gives CDR1 LGHNA, CDR2 YSLEER. CDR3 nucleotides: TGCGCCAGCAGCCCCGGGACAGGGGGAGTCAACACTGAAGCTTTCTTT. As protein: CASSPGTGGVNTEAFF.

This chain links TRBV6-1 with TRBJ1-1; no definite D call. The V and J ends lost 8 bases and 0 bases respectively, with 13 bases between them. This CDR3 comprises 14 residues. Germline V gene lookup returns CDR1 MNHNS and CDR2 SASEGT. Here the CDR3 DNA reads TGTGCCAGCCGCAAGGTGGGAGTGAACACTGAAGCTTTCTTT. Translation gives CASRKVGVNTEAFF.

This chain links TRBV13 with TRBJ2-1, with 8 bases matching TRBD2. The V gene's germline CDR1 is PRHDT and CDR2 FYEKMQ (reference sequence). The V and J ends lost 5 bases and 10 bases, in that order; junction bases with no gene match: 7. The CDR3 sequence is 13 residues long. The CDR3 sequence: CASSPGLAREQFF. Here the CDR3 DNA reads TGTGCCAGCAGCCCAGGACTAGCCAGGGAGCAGTTCTTC.

The chain couples TRBV4-1 to TRBJ1-2; D ambiguous. V gave up 4 bases and J gave up 4 bases, with 22 bases separating them. The CDR3 length is 17 residues. The V gene's germline CDR1 is MGHRA and CDR2 YSYEKL. This chain's CDR3 is CASSPLSGGRASYGYTF. CDR3 in DNA: TGCGCCAGCAGCCCCCTTTCCGGCGGCAGAGCCTCCTATGGCTACACCTTC.

V usage is TRBV12-5 and J usage is TRBJ2-2; 7 bases map to TRBD1. The CDR3 is made up of 15 amino acids. J lost 1 base, V lost 6 bases, and 5 bases had no gene match. CDR1 and CDR2 from the germline V gene are LGHNT and FRNRAP. CDR3 DNA sequence: TGTGCTAGTGGCCATGACAGGGAGAACACCGGGGAGCTGTTTTTT. Translation gives CASGHDRENTGELFF. Complete variable domain (other parts from reference TRBV12-5 and TRBJ2-2): DARVTQTPRHKVTEMGQEVTMRCQPILGHNTVFWYRQTMMQGLELLAYFRNRAPLDDSGMPKDRFSAEMPDATLATLKIQPSEPRDSAVYFCASGHDRENTGELFFGEGSRLTVL.

In DNA form, the CDR3 reads TGTGCCAGCAGTCGTCCGGGACTAGCGGGGGGGAACACCGGGGAGCTGTTTTTT. This gives the protein CASSRPGLAGGNTGELFF. The chain joins TRBV7-2 to TRBJ2-2; the match to TRBD2 covers 15 bases. The CDR3 sequence is 18 residues long. With 6 bases clipped from V and 1 base from J, the junction kept 6 bases outside the gene matches. Per the germline V gene, CDR1 is SGHTA and CDR2 is FQGNSA. The full variable domain, its missing parts supplied by reference TRBV7-2 and TRBJ2-2, is GAGVSQSPSNKVTEKGKDVELRCDPISGHTALYWYRQSLGQGLEFLIYFQGNSAPDKSGLPSDRFSAERTGGSVSTLTIQRTQQEDSAVYLCASSRPGLAGGNTGELFFGEGSRLTVL.